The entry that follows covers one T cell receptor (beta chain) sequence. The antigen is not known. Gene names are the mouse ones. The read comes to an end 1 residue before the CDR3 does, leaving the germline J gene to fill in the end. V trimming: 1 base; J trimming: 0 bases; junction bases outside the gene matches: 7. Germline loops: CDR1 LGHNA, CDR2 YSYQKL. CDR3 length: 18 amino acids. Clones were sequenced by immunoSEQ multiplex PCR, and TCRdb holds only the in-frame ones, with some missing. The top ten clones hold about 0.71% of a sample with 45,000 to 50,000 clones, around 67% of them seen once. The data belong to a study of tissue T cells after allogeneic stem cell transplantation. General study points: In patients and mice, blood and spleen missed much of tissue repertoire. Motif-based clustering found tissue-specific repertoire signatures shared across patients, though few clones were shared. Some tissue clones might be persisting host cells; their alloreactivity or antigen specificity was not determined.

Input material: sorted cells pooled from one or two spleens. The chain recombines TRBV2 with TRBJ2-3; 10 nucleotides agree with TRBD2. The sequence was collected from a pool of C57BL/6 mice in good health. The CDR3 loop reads CASSQVLGGRASAETLYF. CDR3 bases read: TGTGCCAGCAGCCAAGTCCTGGGGGGGCGGGCTAGTGCAGAAACGCTGTAT.